Following are 30 T cell receptor beta chains from one sample sequenced in a study of read filtering for tumor transcriptome and immune sequencing. This library used roughly 0.4 ug RNA and molecular barcoded adaptors spanning alpha/delta and beta/gamma chains. TCRdb reanalysed the reads using MiXCR and keeps one entry per CDR3 protein. The sample yields more than 30,000 distinct CDR3 sequences, less than 15% seen once. The sample taken for sequencing was a population of CD138-negative cells sorted from bone marrow. Receptors originate from a donor at least 40 years old with multiple myeloma.

This clonotype was counted at least ten times. V is TRBV6-5 and J is TRBJ1-4; tentatively, D is TRBD1 (5 bases). The ends were cut back, 0 bases at V and 4 bases at J, with 12 bases in the middle. The CDR3 extends over 16 amino acids. Germline loops: CDR1 MNHEY, CDR2 SVGAGI. CDR3 in amino acids: CASSYSSRQYNEKLFF. CDR3 DNA sequence: TGTGCCAGCAGTTACTCGTCACGACAGTATAATGAAAAACTGTTTTTT.

In this sample, this clonotype turned up many times. This rearrangement joins TRBV6-2 or TRBV6-3 to TRBJ2-4; no reliable D call. Trimming pared 2 bases from V and 3 bases from J, leaving 11 bases between. CDR1 and CDR2 (germline): MNHEY, SVGEGT. This CDR3 has 15 residues. CDR3 protein: CASSYPGVSKNIQYF. CDR3 in DNA: TGTGCCAGCAGTTACCCTGGAGTTAGCAAAAACATTCAGTACTTC.

This clonotype was found many times. CDR3 residues: CSASPPPRGGRNEQFF. The CDR3 coding sequence is TGCAGTGCTTCTCCCCCCCCTAGAGGGGGAAGAAATGAGCAGTTCTTC. V gene TRBV20-1 combines with J gene TRBJ2-1, with D possibly TRBD1 on 6 matching bases. V lost 5 bases, J lost 7 bases, and 24 bases lay in between. Looked up from germline, CDR1 is DFQATT and CDR2 is SNEGSKA (reference sequence). The CDR3 is made up of 16 amino acids.

Concerning this clonotype itself: A single base separates this from a much larger clone, so it may be a read error. The CDR3 ends on some other residue instead of the conserved phenylalanine or tryptophan, so this is likely a read error. The DNA is left out, because the CDR3 cannot be placed on it with certainty; the CDR3 is given as TCRdb lists it. The chain combines TRBV6-1 with TRBJ1-1; the listed D gene, TRBD1, was not tested against the DNA. From germline, CDR1 is MNHNS and CDR2 SASEGT. The CDR3 is 11 residues long, counting both termini. The CDR3 loop is CASQDRNEASL.

This clonotype was seen a handful of times. The CDR3 nucleotides are TGTGCCAGCAGCCAAGATGGGGCTTTTGGGCAGTTCTTC. It is translated as CASSQDGAFGQFF. This rearrangement joins TRBV4-2 to TRBJ2-1; D might be TRBD1 (5 bases). Germline CDR1 reads LGHNA; CDR2 reads YNFKEQ. The CDR3 sequence is 13 residues long. The V and J ends lost 0 bases and 12 bases respectively, with 12 bases between them.

This clonotype was recorded many times. The rearrangement links TRBV5-1 to TRBJ2-3; D not resolved. The germline V gene encodes CDR1 SGHRS and CDR2 YFSETQ. The CDR3 covers 15 residues. The V gene lost 0 bases and the J gene lost 2 bases, with 10 bases spanning the gap. This chain's CDR3 is CASSLEPAYTDTQYF. CDR3 bases: TGCGCCAGCAGCTTGGAACCGGCTTACACAGATACGCAGTATTTT.

This clonotype was counted at least ten times. The chain has TRBV12-3 or TRBV12-4 and TRBJ1-3, with D maybe TRBD1 (6 bases). V lost 4 bases, J lost 1 base, and 8 bases lay in between. The CDR3 length is 14 residues. This CDR3 is CASSYGQSGNTIYF. DNA for the CDR3: TGTGCCAGCAGTTATGGACAGTCTGGAAACACCATATATTTT.

The sample holds many counts of this clonotype. The rearrangement links TRBV6-2 or TRBV6-3 to TRBJ2-1; D gene ambiguous. The V and J ends lost 2 bases and 11 bases respectively, with 28 bases between them. CDR1 MNHEY and CDR2 SVGEGT come from the germline V gene. The CDR3 covers 18 residues. The DNA for the CDR3 is TGTGCCAGCAGTTACCGCCCGATCGACGAACCGGACCCCGCCAAGCAGTTCTTC. Protein product: CASSYRPIDEPDPAKQFF.

The table lists this clonotype with many counts. The gene calls are TRBV28 and TRBJ2-7; D possibly matches TRBD1 or TRBD2 (5 bases each). Trimming took off 3 bases at V and 9 bases at J, with 15 bases between the two ends. This CDR3 region has 13 residues. The germline V gene has CDR1 MDHEN and CDR2 SYDVKM. CDR3 DNA sequence: TGTGCCAGCAGTTTCAGTGAGGTCGGGACGCAGTACTTC. It specifies CASSFSEVGTQYF. Using reference TRBV28 and TRBJ2-7 for the parts outside the CDR3, the full variable domain is DVKVTQSSRYLVKRTGEKVFLECVQDMDHENMFWYRQDPGLGLRLIYFSYDVKMKEKGDIPEGYSVSREKKERFSLILESASTNQTSMYLCASSFSEVGTQYFGPGTRLTVT.

This clonotype was found many times. The rearrangement joins TRBV10-1 to TRBJ2-1, with D possibly being TRBD1 or TRBD2 (6 bases each). CDR3 length: 16 residues. Germline V gene lookup returns CDR1 WNHNN and CDR2 SYGVQD (reference sequence). The germline V and J ends were trimmed by 2 bases and 4 bases, with 15 bases remaining between them. CDR3 sequence: CASSESEGGTYNEQFF. The CDR3, as DNA: TGCGCCAGCAGTGAGAGTGAGGGGGGCACATACAATGAGCAGTTCTTC.

The chain joins TRBV5-1 to TRBJ1-4; 8 nucleotides line up with TRBD1. The V gene end was trimmed by 5 bases and the J gene end by 7 bases; junction bases not matched to a gene: 10. CDR1 SGHRS and CDR2 YFSETQ come from the germline V gene. This CDR3 comprises 15 residues. Here the CDR3 DNA reads TGCGCCAGCAGTCAAAGCGGGACAGGAGGTGAAAAACTGTTTTTT. Translated, it gives CASSQSGTGGEKLFF.

This clonotype was detected ten times or more. CDR3 nucleotides: TGTGCCAGCAGCCGAGTAGAGGGAGATACGCAGTATTTT. Amino acids: CASSRVEGDTQYF. V gene TRBV12-3 or TRBV12-4 combines with J gene TRBJ2-3; perhaps TRBD2 as D (5 bases). Trimming pared 6 bases from V and 5 bases from J, leaving 12 bases between. The length of the CDR3 is 13 residues.

The table lists this clonotype with many counts. This chain uses TRBV28 with TRBJ1-5; D remains unclear. Trimming took 3 bases from V and 7 from J, leaving 13 bases between them. This CDR3 comprises 14 residues. The germline gives CDR1 MDHEN, CDR2 SYDVKM. CDR3 DNA: TGTGCCAGCAGTTTTAGGTCAAAAAGACAGCCCCAGCATTTT. Its protein product is CASSFRSKRQPQHF. The whole variable domain, filled in from reference TRBV28 and TRBJ1-5, reads DVKVTQSSRYLVKRTGEKVFLECVQDMDHENMFWYRQDPGLGLRLIYFSYDVKMKEKGDIPEGYSVSREKKERFSLILESASTNQTSMYLCASSFRSKRQPQHFGDGTRLSIL.

The V and J genes are TRBV6-5 and TRBJ2-1; 7 bases are shared with TRBD2. J was trimmed by 8 bases and V by 10 bases; bases with no gene match: 14. CDR1 and CDR2 (germline): MNHEY, SVGAGI. This CDR3 comprises 14 residues. CDR3 protein: CATHDGGGVDEQFF. CDR3 bases: TGTGCCACGCACGATGGGGGGGGGGTGGATGAGCAGTTCTTC.

Remarks on this clonotype: A clone one base away is much larger, so this may be a read error. The chain employs TRBV12-3 or TRBV12-4 and TRBJ2-1, with no clear D. V was cut by 4 bases and J by 15 bases, with 22 bases left in between. This CDR3 is built from 14 residues. CDR3 sequence: CASSSTDDSFRRFF. As DNA, the CDR3 is TGTGCCAGCAGTTCCACAGATGACTCCTTTCGTCGGTTCTTC.

This clonotype was recorded a few times. The rearrangement joins TRBV6-2 or TRBV6-3 to TRBJ2-1; no clear D. The germline V gene has CDR1 MNHEY and CDR2 SVGEGT. The CDR3 extends over 16 amino acids. The V end lost 5 bases, the J end lost 2 bases, and 16 bases lay between the germline ends. CDR3 nucleotides: TGTGCCAGCAGTACCTCCCGAGGTGGAACCTACAATGAGCAGTTCTTC. Protein: CASSTSRGGTYNEQFF.

This clonotype has at least ten counts. This chain connects TRBV7-6 to TRBJ2-2; D gene ambiguous. The CDR3 contains 16 residues. CDR1 is SGHVS and CDR2 is FNYEAQ in the germline V gene. The V and J ends lost 7 bases and 6 bases respectively, with 21 bases between them. Here the CDR3 reads CASTEVVSGQAGELFF. In DNA, the CDR3 is TGTGCCAGCACCGAAGTAGTTTCTGGGCAGGCCGGGGAGCTGTTTTTT. Filled out from reference TRBV7-6 and TRBJ2-2, the complete variable domain reads GAGVSQSPRYKVTKRGQDVALRCDPISGHVSLYWYRQALGQGPEFLTYFNYEAQQDKSGLPNDRFSAERPEGSISTLTIQRTEQRDSAMYRCASTEVVSGQAGELFFGEGSRLTVL.

On this clonotype itself: A much larger clone differs by one base, so this may be a read error. The rearrangement links TRBV5-6 to TRBJ2-7; D unresolved. Germline assignment: CDR1 SGHDT and CDR2 YYEEEE. The CDR3 sequence is 11 residues long. The CDR3 DNA sequence: TGTGCCAGCGGCTTGCTGAGGGAGCAGTACTTC. Protein: CASGLLREQYF.

This clonotype was seen repeatedly, ten times or more. The chain joins TRBV7-8 to TRBJ2-7; D is unclear. In germline, CDR1 is SGHVS, CDR2 FQNEAQ. Between the trimmed V and J ends, which lost 5 bases and 5 bases, there was a span of 13 bases. This CDR3 contains 13 residues. The chain's CDR3 is CASSPKAAHEQYF. The CDR3 DNA reads TGTGCCAGCAGCCCAAAGGCGGCTCACGAGCAGTACTTC.

Ten or more counts support this clonotype. This chain connects TRBV7-2 to TRBJ2-7; weak D call: TRBD2 (5 bases). Germline assignment: CDR1 SGHTA and CDR2 FQGNSA. The CDR3 totals 14 residues. The V end was cut by 1 base, the J end by 5 bases, with 12 bases between. The CDR3 DNA follows: TGTGCCAGCAGCTTAGTTGGTCCGGGAAACGAGCAGTACTTC. It codes for CASSLVGPGNEQYF.

Many counts were recorded for this clonotype. V and J are TRBV2 and TRBJ2-7; 9 nucleotides align to TRBD1. This CDR3 comprises 15 residues. With 5 bases clipped from V and 3 bases from J, the junction kept 8 bases outside the gene matches. Germline V gives CDR1 SNHLY, CDR2 FYNNEI. CDR3 DNA sequence: TGTGCCAGCAGTTACTCCGGGACAGGGAACTACGAGCAGTACTTC. It yields the protein CASSYSGTGNYEQYF.

This clonotype was recorded many times. The V and J genes are TRBV4-1 and TRBJ1-1; tentative D call: TRBD1 (5 bases). Per germline, CDR1 MGHRA and CDR2 YSYEKL. V was shortened by 3 bases and J by 5 bases, with 10 bases between the two germline ends. The CDR3 runs to 13 residues. This chain's CDR3 is CASSQAGETEAFF. The DNA for the CDR3 is TGCGCCAGCAGCCAGGCGGGGGAAACTGAAGCTTTCTTT.

The CDR3 is CASSFSGAGGQETQYF. CDR3 nucleotides: TGTGCCAGCAGCTTCTCGGGAGCGGGGGGACAAGAGACCCAGTACTTC. The chain uses TRBV5-5 and TRBJ2-5, with 9 positions matching TRBD2. The CDR3 consists of 16 residues. Germline V gives CDR1 SGHKS, CDR2 YYEKEE (reference sequence). The J segment lost 2 bases and the V segment lost 2 bases, leaving 7 bases of the junction unmatched.

At least ten counts were recorded for this clonotype. The rearrangement links TRBV7-9 to TRBJ2-2, with D unresolved. Germline CDR1 is SEHNR and CDR2 is FQNEAQ (reference sequence). Trimming left V 5 bases short and J 7 bases short, with 8 bases between. This CDR3 is 12 amino acids long. CDR3 sequence: CASSNSNGELFF. In DNA form, the CDR3 reads TGTGCCAGCAGCAACTCCAACGGGGAGCTGTTTTTT.

This clonotype was detected many times. V usage is TRBV29-1 and J usage is TRBJ2-7; D uncertain. Trimming cost V 0 bases and J 5 bases, with 8 bases left between them. The CDR3 totals 12 residues. CDR1 and CDR2 (germline): SQVTM, ANQGSEA. This chain's CDR3 is CSVEDLRHEQYF. The DNA for the CDR3 is TGCAGCGTTGAAGATCTTCGCCACGAGCAGTACTTC.

This clonotype appeared many times. The chain recombines TRBV7-6 with TRBJ1-3; tentative D call: TRBD1 (6 bases). The CDR3 consists of 15 residues. CDR1 and CDR2 from the germline V gene are SGHVS and FNYEAQ. V lost 5 bases to trimming and J lost 0 bases, with 11 bases between them. In nucleotides, the CDR3 is TGTGCCAGCAGCCCAGGACAGACCTCTGGAAACACCATATATTTT. Its protein product is CASSPGQTSGNTIYF.

This clonotype has at least ten counts. This rearrangement joins TRBV10-3 to TRBJ2-3, with a tentative D call TRBD1 (5 bases). This CDR3 has 12 residues. V dropped 9 bases and J dropped 1 base, with 8 bases sitting between them. Germline assignment: CDR1 ENHRY and CDR2 SYGVKD. In DNA form, the CDR3 reads TGTGCCATTCAGGGTGGCACAGATACGCAGTATTTT. This codes for CAIQGGTDTQYF.

In this sample, this clonotype is medium-sized. The chain is built from TRBV7-9 and TRBJ2-1; 14 bases line up with TRBD2. V gave up 6 bases and J gave up 3 bases; unmatched junction bases: 10. Per the germline V gene, CDR1 is SEHNR and CDR2 is FQNEAQ (reference sequence). The CDR3 length is 18 residues. CDR3 loop: CASRGETGLAGDYNEQFF. CDR3 DNA sequence: TGTGCCAGCAGAGGGGAGACGGGACTAGCGGGGGACTACAATGAGCAGTTCTTC. The entire variable domain, with the rest obtained from reference TRBV7-9 and TRBJ2-1, is as follows: DTGVSQNPRHKITKRGQNVTFRCDPISEHNRLYWYRQTLGQGPEFLTYFQNEAQLEKSRLLSDRFSAERPKGSFSTLEIQRTEQGDSAMYLCASRGETGLAGDYNEQFFGPGTRLTVL.

About this clonotype: Given a far larger clone just one base away, this is likely a sequencing read error. The chain employs TRBV20-1 and TRBJ1-6; 12 bases agree with TRBD1. The V gene's germline CDR1 is DFQATT and CDR2 SNEGSKA (reference sequence). This CDR3 has 16 residues. CDR3 bases: TGCAGTGCTAGTCGGGCAACGGGACAGGGGGCAGCTGAAGCTTCCTTT. The encoded protein is CSASRATGQGAAEASF.

This clonotype appeared many times. V and J are TRBV29-1 and TRBJ2-6; weak D call: TRBD1 (5 bases). CDR3 length equals 15 residues. The germline CDR1 and CDR2 sequences are SQVTM and ANQGSEA. V was shortened by 6 bases and J by 1 base, with 13 bases between the two germline ends. CDR3 residues: CSVRWGSSGANVLTF. In nucleotides, the CDR3 is TGCAGCGTCCGATGGGGCTCTTCTGGGGCCAACGTCCTGACTTTC.